The 26 T cell receptor beta chains in this list originate from one sample, sequenced in a study of blood T cell repertoires in COVID-19. Repertoires were generated with immunoSEQ multiplex PCR, while TCRdb's copy carries only in-frame clones and drops some. Of some 130,000 clones in the sample, about 90% were seen once. Sequencing used peripheral blood. The receptors shown here come from a woman between 55 and 75 years old with acute or convalescent COVID-19.

The CDR3 DNA is TGTGCCAGCAGTGACGACAGCGTTCGTCAGCCCCAGCATTTT. As protein: CASSDDSVRQPQHF. The gene calls are TRBV2 and TRBJ1-5; D may be TRBD1 (5 bases). This CDR3 contains 14 residues. The V end was cut by 3 bases, the J end by 6 bases, with 12 bases between. The germline V gene has CDR1 SNHLY and CDR2 FYNNEI. Looking up the rest from reference TRBV2 and TRBJ1-5 gives the full variable domain: EPEVTQTPSHQVTQMGQEVILRCVPISNHLYFYWYRQILGQKVEFLVSFYNNEISEKSEIFDDQFSVERPDGSNFTLKIRSTKLEDSAMYFCASSDDSVRQPQHFGDGTRLSIL.

V gene TRBV6-5 combines with J gene TRBJ1-5, with TRBD1 matching 7 bases. Trimming removed 5 bases from V and 3 bases from J; junction bases left unmatched: 7. The CDR3 consists of 15 residues. CDR1 MNHEY and CDR2 SVGAGI come from the germline V gene. As DNA, the CDR3 is TGTGCCAGCAGTAACAACAGGGGATACAATCAGCCCCAGCATTTT. Its protein product is CASSNNRGYNQPQHF.

The chain combines TRBV5-1 with TRBJ2-3; D perhaps matches TRBD1 (7 bases). CDR1 is SGHRS, CDR2 YFSETQ, per germline. This CDR3 contains 17 residues. V was shortened by 5 bases and J by 2 bases, with 21 bases between the two germline ends. DNA of the CDR3: TGCGCCAGCAGTGACATCTCCGGAGGGGGCCTCACAGATACGCAGTATTTT. Its translation: CASSDISGGGLTDTQYF.

This clone was observed a single time. This sequence joins TRBV5-6 and TRBJ2-7, with D possibly being TRBD2 (5 bases). V lost 4 bases and J 6 bases, leaving 11 bases between the germline ends. Germline V CDR1 and CDR2: SGHDT, YYEEEE. This CDR3 has 12 amino acids. The CDR3 reads CASSQLGGEQYV. The DNA of the CDR3 is TGTGCCAGCAGCCAACTTGGAGGCGAGCAGTACGTC.

This clone appeared once. V usage is TRBV6-6 and J usage is TRBJ2-7; TRBD1 agrees at 7 bases. Germline values: CDR1 MNHNY, CDR2 SVGAGI (reference sequence). The CDR3 is made up of 12 amino acids. J lost 12 bases, V lost 0 bases, and 5 bases had no gene match. Written as DNA, the CDR3 is TGTGCCAGCAGTTACTCACAGACAGGGTGGTACGTC. The encoded protein is CASSYSQTGWYV.

The chain uses TRBV5-1 and TRBJ2-5; 8 bases are a match to TRBD2. V lost 4 bases and J lost 3; bases outside the gene matches: 11. The germline CDR1 and CDR2 sequences are SGHRS and YFSETQ. The CDR3 is 16 residues long. The CDR3 bases are TGCGCCAGCAGCCTGGGGAGGAGCGGGAGAGAAGAGACCCAGTACTTC. This gives the protein CASSLGRSGREETQYF.

Regarding this clone: A junction end diverges from the germline sequence, so it may reflect a read error. J is TRBJ2-4 and V is TRBV30; tentative D call: TRBD2 (5 bases). Germline-derived CDR1 and CDR2 are GTSNPN and SVGIG (reference sequence). The CDR3 spans 12 residues. In DNA form, the CDR3 reads TGTGCCTGGAGTGTACGGGCGGGCCCGATTTTTTTC. The encoded protein is CAWSVRAGPIFF.

The chain employs TRBV9 and TRBJ2-4; D is perhaps TRBD2 (5 bases). This CDR3 is 14 amino acids long. V lost 0 bases and J lost 7, with 11 bases in between. CDR1 and CDR2 from the germline V gene are SGDLS and YYNGEE. The CDR3 loop reads CASSVGAGGNIQYF. CDR3 DNA sequence: TGTGCCAGCAGCGTAGGGGCCGGAGGCAACATTCAGTACTTC.

The V gene is TRBV14, the J gene TRBJ1-2; D is ambiguous. V was pared by 0 bases and J by 4 bases, with 9 bases between. The CDR3 is made up of 14 amino acids. The germline CDR1 and CDR2 sequences are SGHDN and FVKESK. This CDR3 reads CASSQDTDLYGYTF. CDR3 in DNA: TGTGCCAGCAGCCAAGACACAGACCTCTATGGCTACACCTTC.

This chain uses TRBV6-1 with TRBJ1-6; possibly TRBD1 for D (6 bases). This CDR3 has 13 residues. Germline V gene data show CDR1 as MNHNS and CDR2 as SASEGT. The germline V and J ends were trimmed by 3 bases and 18 bases, with 18 bases remaining between them. In nucleotides, the CDR3 is TGTGCCAGCAGTGAGGGGGGGCGGGAGACAGGCCACTTT. It yields the protein CASSEGGRETGHF.

The rearrangement links TRBV28 to TRBJ1-2; TRBD1 is a possible D gene (6 bases). Per the germline V gene, CDR1 is MDHEN and CDR2 is SYDVKM. The CDR3 has 15 residues. Trimming shortened V by 6 bases and J by 8 bases, and 22 bases separated the two germline ends. The CDR3 is CASSNSRGYVEGYTF. The CDR3 bases are TGTGCCAGCAGCAATTCCAGGGGTTATGTGGAAGGCTACACCTTC.

CDR3 loop: CASRGRDRDFYEQYF. The CDR3 nucleotides are TGTGCCAGTAGGGGCAGGGACAGGGATTTTTACGAGCAGTACTTC. V usage is TRBV19 and J usage is TRBJ2-7; 9 bases match TRBD1. V gave up 6 bases and J gave up 4 bases; unmatched junction bases: 10. Looked up from germline, CDR1 is LNHDA and CDR2 is SQIVND (reference sequence). The CDR3 has 15 residues.

This clone came up a few times. This rearrangement joins TRBV25-1 to TRBJ1-3, with 11 positions matching TRBD1. CDR1 is MGHDK and CDR2 is SYGVNS in the germline V gene. The junction had 6 bases not matched to a gene; V was cut back by 4 bases and J by 7 bases. This CDR3 has 15 residues. Here the CDR3 reads CASSVTGQGVNTIYF. The CDR3 DNA follows: TGTGCCAGCAGTGTTACGGGACAGGGGGTGAACACCATATATTTT.

The CDR3 bases are TGCGCCAGCAGCTCATGGGGCAGGGATGGGGACGAGCAGTACTTC. Encoded protein: CASSSWGRDGDEQYF. The V and J genes are TRBV5-1 and TRBJ2-7, with a weak D call TRBD1 (5 bases). The germline V and J ends were trimmed by 3 bases and 5 bases, with 18 bases remaining between them. CDR3 length: 15 amino acids. Germline V gene lookup returns CDR1 SGHRS and CDR2 YFSETQ.

This chain joins TRBV5-6 and TRBJ2-5; 7 positions match TRBD2. CDR1 SGHDT and CDR2 YYEEEE come from the germline V gene. With V trimmed by 2 bases and J by 4 bases, 11 bases remained unmatched. The CDR3 is 16 amino acids. CDR3 loop: CASSLLLAQIGETQYF. CDR3 bases: TGTGCCAGCAGCTTATTACTAGCGCAGATTGGAGAGACCCAGTACTTC.

V gene TRBV15 combines with J gene TRBJ2-3, with TRBD1 identical over 7 bases. The CDR3 is 16 residues long. V was pared by 3 bases and J by 2 bases, with 8 bases of the junction left unmatched. The V gene's germline CDR1 is LNHNV and CDR2 YYDKDF (reference sequence). CDR3 nucleotides: TGTGCCACCAGCAGGGCCGGGACAGCCAACACAGATACGCAGTATTTT. It yields the protein CATSRAGTANTDTQYF.

The chain is built from TRBV5-1 and TRBJ1-2; TRBD1 agrees at 7 bases. The CDR3 consists of 13 residues. Per the germline V gene, CDR1 is SGHRS and CDR2 is YFSETQ. V gave up 4 bases and J gave up 7 bases; unmatched junction bases: 7. CDR3 bases: TGCGCCAGCAGCCTGGACAGGCTTGGTGGCTACACCTTC. Its protein product is CASSLDRLGGYTF.

This chain connects TRBV9 to TRBJ2-2; TRBD2 agrees at 10 bases. Per the germline V gene, CDR1 is SGDLS and CDR2 is YYNGEE. The junction had 2 bases not matched to a gene; V was cut back by 1 base and J by 2 bases. This CDR3 contains 16 residues. CDR3 sequence: CASSVIAGGNTGELFF. DNA of the CDR3: TGTGCCAGCAGCGTAATAGCGGGAGGAAACACCGGGGAGCTGTTTTTT.

This clone showed up just once. This sequence joins TRBV21-1 and TRBJ2-7; the table's TRBD2 call for D was not verified on the DNA. TRBV21-1 is listed as a pseudogene. CDR3 length: 11 residues. CDR3 nucleotides: TGTGCCAGCAGCAAACGGAGGGGGCAGTACGTC. Protein: CASSKRRGQYV.

This chain uses TRBV30 with TRBJ1-5, with 7 bases matching TRBD1. The V gene's germline CDR1 is GTSNPN and CDR2 SVGIG (reference sequence). Unmatched junction bases numbered 10, after V lost 1 base and J lost 4 bases. This CDR3 comprises 16 residues. The CDR3 region has the DNA TGTGCCTGGAGTGCAAACAGGGGATTGGCAAATCAGCCCCAGCATTTT. Amino acids: CAWSANRGLANQPQHF.

CDR3 bases: TGTGCCAGCAGCGTAGCTGCGTGGGAGCGAAACAATGAGCAGTTCTTC. It yields the protein CASSVAAWERNNEQFF. This chain uses TRBV9 with TRBJ2-1, with D possibly TRBD2 on 5 matching bases. V was trimmed by 0 bases and J by 5 bases, leaving 15 bases between them. The CDR3 is 16 residues long. Germline CDR1 SGDLS, CDR2 YYNGEE.

This rearrangement joins TRBV5-1 to TRBJ2-2, with D uncertain. This CDR3 region has 14 residues. Germline CDR1 is SGHRS and CDR2 is YFSETQ. V was shortened by 3 bases and J by 7 bases, with 13 bases between the two germline ends. CDR3 in DNA: TGCGCCAGCAGCTCTATACTAACTGGCGGGGAGCTGTTTTTT. Protein sequence: CASSSILTGGELFF.

The V gene is TRBV30, the J gene TRBJ1-2, with D unresolved. V lost 2 bases and J 8 bases, leaving 15 bases between the germline ends. CDR3 length equals 13 residues. CDR1 and CDR2 (germline): GTSNPN, SVGIG (reference sequence). CDR3 loop: CAWSSRGSGGYTF. CDR3 bases: TGTGCCTGGAGTAGTCGGGGTTCGGGAGGCTACACCTTC. Filled out from reference TRBV30 and TRBJ1-2, the complete variable domain reads SQTIHQWPATLVQPVGSPLSLECTVEGTSNPNLYWYRQAAGRGLQLLFYSVGIGQISSEVPQNLSASRPQDRQFILSSKKLLLSDSGFYLCAWSSRGSGGYTFGSGTRLTVV.

V is TRBV27 and J is TRBJ2-1; 7 bases are shared with TRBD2. Germline CDR1 and CDR2: MNHEY and SMNVEV (reference sequence). V shed 5 bases and J 3 bases; nucleotides not matched to a gene: 19. The CDR3 spans 19 residues. In nucleotides, the CDR3 is TGTGCCAGCAGTCCCCTTTCAGGGCGGGAGTTGCCGGTCTACAATGAGCAGTTCTTC. It yields the protein CASSPLSGRELPVYNEQFF.

The V call is TRBV12-5, the J call TRBJ1-1, with D perhaps matching TRBD1 (5 bases). Trimming shortened V by 5 bases and J by 0 bases, and 13 bases separated the two germline ends. Germline V lookup: CDR1 LGHNT, CDR2 FRNRAP. The CDR3 sequence is 15 residues long. CDR3 sequence reads: CASGPPTTVNTEAFF. The CDR3, as DNA: TGTGCTAGTGGTCCACCCACGACAGTGAACACTGAAGCTTTCTTT. Supplemented by reference TRBV12-5 and TRBJ1-1, the full variable domain reads DARVTQTPRHKVTEMGQEVTMRCQPILGHNTVFWYRQTMMQGLELLAYFRNRAPLDDSGMPKDRFSAEMPDATLATLKIQPSEPRDSAVYFCASGPPTTVNTEAFFGQGTRLTVV.

Points on this clone: Other DNA sequences of this sample code for an identical CDR3. The chain couples TRBV10-1 to TRBJ1-1; perhaps TRBD1 as D (5 bases). Germline-derived CDR1 and CDR2 are WNHNN and SYGVQD (reference sequence). Trimming cost V 3 bases and J 2 bases, with 7 bases left between them. CDR3 length: 13 residues. CDR3 residues: CASSEQANTEAFF. CDR3 in DNA: TGCGCCAGCAGTGAACAGGCTAACACTGAAGCTTTCTTT.